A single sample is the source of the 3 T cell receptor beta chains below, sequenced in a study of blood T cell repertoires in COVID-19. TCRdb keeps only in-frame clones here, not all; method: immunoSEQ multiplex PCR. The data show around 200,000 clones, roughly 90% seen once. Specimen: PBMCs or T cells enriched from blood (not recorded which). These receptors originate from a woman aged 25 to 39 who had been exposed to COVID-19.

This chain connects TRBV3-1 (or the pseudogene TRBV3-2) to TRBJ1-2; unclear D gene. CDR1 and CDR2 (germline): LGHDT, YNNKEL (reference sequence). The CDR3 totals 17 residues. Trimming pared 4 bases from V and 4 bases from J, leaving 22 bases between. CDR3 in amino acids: CASSPHTDTYIIYGYTF. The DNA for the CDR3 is TGTGCCAGCAGCCCGCATACCGACACGTACATAATCTATGGCTACACCTTC.

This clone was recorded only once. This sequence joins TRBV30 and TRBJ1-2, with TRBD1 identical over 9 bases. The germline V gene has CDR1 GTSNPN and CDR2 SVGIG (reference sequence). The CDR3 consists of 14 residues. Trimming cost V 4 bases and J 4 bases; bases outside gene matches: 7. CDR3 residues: CAWIRDRALYGYTF. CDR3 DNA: TGTGCCTGGATCCGGGACAGGGCCCTCTATGGCTACACCTTC.

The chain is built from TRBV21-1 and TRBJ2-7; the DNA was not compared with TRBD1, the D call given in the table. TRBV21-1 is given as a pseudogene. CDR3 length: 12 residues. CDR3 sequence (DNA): TGTGCCAGCCCAACGCAGGGGGGCGAGCAGTACTTC. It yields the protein CASPTQGGEQYF.